These 9 T cell receptor beta chains originate from one sample sequenced in a study of PD-L1 blockade in urothelial cancer. Here immunoSEQ multiplex PCR was the method, and the copy in TCRdb shows in-frame clones only, minus some. The sample lists approximately 71,000 clones, 85% to 90% occurring once. Sequenced here: PBMCs, sampled around atezolizumab (anti-PD-L1) treatment. The source is a man in his sixties with urothelial cancer.

On this clone: At one end, the junction sequence differs from germline, possibly due to a read error. V usage is TRBV19 and J usage is TRBJ2-5; 10 nucleotides match TRBD2. Per germline, CDR1 LNHDA and CDR2 SQIVND (reference sequence). The CDR3 spans 13 residues. The CDR3 is CASSIGASGSIDF. CDR3 DNA: TGTGCCAGTAGTATCGGGGCTAGCGGGAGCATAGACTTC.

The chain carries TRBV29-1 and TRBJ2-3; 7 positions match TRBD1. This CDR3 spans 15 amino acids. With 7 bases clipped from V and 0 bases from J, the junction kept 10 bases outside the gene matches. CDR1 and CDR2 (germline): SQVTM, ANQGSEA. The CDR3 is CSGRKGQSSTDTQYF. The CDR3 DNA sequence: TGCAGCGGCCGGAAGGGACAGTCTAGCACAGATACGCAGTATTTT.

The chain recombines TRBV10-3 with TRBJ1-4, with 7 bases aligning to TRBD1. Trimming removed 2 bases from V and 8 bases from J; junction bases left unmatched: 5. Germline CDR1 ENHRY, CDR2 SYGVKD. This CDR3 is built from 14 residues. CDR3 in DNA: TGTGCCATCAGTGAGAGGGGGCTGGAGGAAAAACTGTTTTTT. It codes for CAISERGLEEKLFF.

The J gene is TRBJ2-1, the V gene TRBV10-3; a possible D gene is TRBD2 (6 bases). Trimming took 5 bases from V and 3 from J, leaving 14 bases between them. The CDR3 has 15 residues. The germline V gene has CDR1 ENHRY and CDR2 SYGVKD. As DNA, the CDR3 is TGTGCCATCAGTTCGGGGGACCTCCTCTACAATGAGCAGTTCTTC. It specifies CAISSGDLLYNEQFF.

The rearrangement uses TRBV28 and TRBJ2-7; no clear D gene. The CDR3 sequence is 11 residues long. Germline V gene sequence: CDR1 MDHEN, CDR2 SYDVKM. V was trimmed by 3 bases and J by 5 bases, leaving 5 bases between them. The CDR3 DNA sequence: TGTGCCAGCAGTTTCCTAAACGAGCAGTACTTC. Translating it yields CASSFLNEQYF.

This chain connects TRBV4-1 to TRBJ1-1; D is unresolved. Germline V gene data show CDR1 as MGHRA and CDR2 as YSYEKL. The V end lost 3 bases, the J end lost 5 bases, and 16 bases lay between the germline ends. The CDR3 extends over 15 amino acids. The CDR3 loop is CASSHTAGVDTEAFF. CDR3 nucleotides: TGCGCCAGCAGCCACACTGCCGGAGTCGATACTGAAGCTTTCTTT.

In its sample, this clone was seen a few times. The rearrangement links TRBV18 to TRBJ2-7, with 7 bases lining up with TRBD2. The junction had 2 bases not matched to a gene; V was cut back by 6 bases and J by 3 bases. This CDR3 contains 12 residues. Germline lookup yields CDR1 KGHSH and CDR2 LQKENI. This CDR3 reads CASSPGGYEQYF. The DNA of the CDR3 is TGTGCCAGCTCTCCGGGGGGCTACGAGCAGTACTTC.

The CDR3 DNA reads TGTGCCAGCAGCTTAGACAGCGGCGGGGAGCTGTTTTTT. It specifies CASSLDSGGELFF. The V call is TRBV7-7, the J call TRBJ2-2, with TRBD2 as a possible D gene (5 bases). This CDR3 comprises 13 residues. The germline V and J ends were trimmed by 1 base and 7 bases, with 7 bases remaining between them. Germline-derived CDR1 and CDR2 are SSHAT and FNYEAQ (reference sequence).

The chain employs TRBV9 and TRBJ2-2; a weak D match, TRBD1 (5 bases). V lost 1 base and J lost 4, with 14 bases in between. The CDR3 loop spans 16 amino acids. In germline, CDR1 is SGDLS, CDR2 YYNGEE. The CDR3 DNA reads as TGTGCCAGCAGCGTAAAACAGGCCTTGAGCACCGGGGAGCTGTTTTTT. Its translation is CASSVKQALSTGELFF.